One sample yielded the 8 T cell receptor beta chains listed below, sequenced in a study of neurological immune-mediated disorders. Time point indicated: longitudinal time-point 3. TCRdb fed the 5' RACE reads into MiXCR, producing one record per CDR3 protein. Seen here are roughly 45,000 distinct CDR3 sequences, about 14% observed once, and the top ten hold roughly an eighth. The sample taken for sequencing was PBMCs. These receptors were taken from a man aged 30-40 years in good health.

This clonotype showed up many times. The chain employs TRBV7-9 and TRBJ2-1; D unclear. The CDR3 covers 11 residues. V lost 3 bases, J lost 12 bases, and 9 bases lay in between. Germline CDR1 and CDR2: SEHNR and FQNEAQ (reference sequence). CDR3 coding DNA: TGTGCCAGCAGCTTCTCGGATTGGCAGTTCTTC. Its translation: CASSFSDWQFF.

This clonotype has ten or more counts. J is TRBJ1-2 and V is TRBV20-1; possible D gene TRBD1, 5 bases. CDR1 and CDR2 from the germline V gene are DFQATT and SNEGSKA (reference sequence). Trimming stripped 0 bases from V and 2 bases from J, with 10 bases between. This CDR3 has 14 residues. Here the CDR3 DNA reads TGCAGTGCTAGAGATCCGACAGAGAACTATGGCTACACCTTC. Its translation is CSARDPTENYGYTF.

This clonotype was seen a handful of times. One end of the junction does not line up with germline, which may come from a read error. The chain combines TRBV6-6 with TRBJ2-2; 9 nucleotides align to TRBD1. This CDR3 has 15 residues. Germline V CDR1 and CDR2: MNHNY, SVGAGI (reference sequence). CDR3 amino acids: CASSYGTGNIGELFF. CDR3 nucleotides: TGTGCCAGCAGTTATGGGACAGGGAACATCGGGGAGCTGTTTTTT.

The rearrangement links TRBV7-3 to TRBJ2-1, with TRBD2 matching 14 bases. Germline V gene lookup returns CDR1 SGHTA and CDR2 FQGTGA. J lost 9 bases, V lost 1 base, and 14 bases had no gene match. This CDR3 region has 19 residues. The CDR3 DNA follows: TGTGCCAGCAGCTTAAACGCTCTCGGACTAGCGGGAGGTAGGGGTGAGCAGTTCTTC. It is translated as CASSLNALGLAGGRGEQFF. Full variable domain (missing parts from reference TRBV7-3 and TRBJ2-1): GAGVSQTPSNKVTEKGKYVELRCDPISGHTALYWYRQSLGQGPEFLIYFQGTGAADDSGLPNDRFFAVRPEGSVSTLKIQRTERGDSAVYLCASSLNALGLAGGRGEQFFGPGTRLTVL.

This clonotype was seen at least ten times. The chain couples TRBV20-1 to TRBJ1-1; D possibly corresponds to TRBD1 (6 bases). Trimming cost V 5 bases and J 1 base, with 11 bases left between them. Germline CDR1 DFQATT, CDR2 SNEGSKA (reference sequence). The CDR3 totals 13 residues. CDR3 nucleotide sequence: TGCAGTGCTCCCCCGGGGGCGAACACTGAAGCTTTCTTT. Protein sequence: CSAPPGANTEAFF.

The CDR3: CASSPGTSGNYEQYF. CDR3 DNA sequence: TGTGCCAGCTCACCAGGGACTAGCGGGAACTACGAGCAGTACTTC. The V gene is TRBV18, the J gene TRBJ2-7; 13 bases match TRBD2. The V segment lost 2 bases and the J segment 3 bases; nucleotides outside the gene matches: 1. The CDR3 has 15 amino acids. Germline CDR1 reads KGHSH; CDR2 reads LQKENI.

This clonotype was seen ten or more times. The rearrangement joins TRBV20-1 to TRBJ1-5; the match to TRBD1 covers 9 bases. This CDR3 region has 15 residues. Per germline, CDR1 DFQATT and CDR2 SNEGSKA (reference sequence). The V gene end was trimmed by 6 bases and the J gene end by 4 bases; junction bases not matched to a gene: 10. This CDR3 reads CSAASTQGANQPQHF. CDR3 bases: TGCAGTGCAGCCTCTACACAGGGGGCAAATCAGCCCCAGCATTTT.

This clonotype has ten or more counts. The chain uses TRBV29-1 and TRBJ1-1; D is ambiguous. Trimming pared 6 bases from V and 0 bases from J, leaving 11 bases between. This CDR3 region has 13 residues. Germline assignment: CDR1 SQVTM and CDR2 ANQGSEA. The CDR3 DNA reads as TGCAGCGTCACGGACTTACTGAACACTGAAGCTTTCTTT. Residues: CSVTDLLNTEAFF.